What follows are 30 T cell receptor beta chains derived from one specimen sequenced in a study of CD8+ T cells in alopecia areata. The authors extracted RNA and reverse transcribed it into cDNA as the sequencing template. Some clones are missing from TCRdb's copy, which holds only in-frame ones; the method was immunoSEQ multiplex PCR. The sample has around 210,000 clones, roughly 56% seen once. Sequencing input: CD8+ T cells sorted from blood. The receptors stem from a human donor in good health.

The chain is built from TRBV19 and TRBJ1-4; tentatively, D is TRBD1 (6 bases). The germline CDR1 and CDR2 sequences are LNHDA and SQIVND (reference sequence). There are 15 residues in the CDR3. Trimming removed 10 bases from V and 8 bases from J, with 23 bases in between. CDR3 in amino acids: CATLDFPGTMEKLFF. For the CDR3, the DNA is TGTGCCACCCTGGATTTTCCCGGGACAATGGAAAAACTGTTTTTT.

This clone has at least ten counts. CDR3 residues: CASRSGTSPSYEQYF. For the CDR3, the DNA is TGTGCCAGCAGATCCGGTACATCCCCATCCTACGAGCAGTACTTC. This chain uses TRBV6-5 with TRBJ2-7, with D hard to call. V was shortened by 6 bases and J by 1 base, with 16 bases between the two germline ends. The CDR3 length is 15 residues. Germline V CDR1 and CDR2: MNHEY, SVGAGI.

Comments on this clone: The sample holds other DNA sequences that translate to the same CDR3. The chain joins TRBV29-1 to TRBJ2-2; D remains unclear. The germline CDR1 and CDR2 sequences are SQVTM and ANQGSEA. This CDR3 is 13 amino acids long. V was shortened by 0 bases and J by 4 bases, with 6 bases between the two germline ends. CDR3 amino acids: CSVEDLVTGELFF. The CDR3 DNA reads TGCAGCGTTGAAGATCTGGTCACCGGGGAGCTGTTTTTT.

This clone appeared a few times. The V gene is TRBV13, the J gene TRBJ2-1, with D hard to call. The V end lost 4 bases, the J end lost 10 bases, and 11 bases lay between the germline ends. CDR1 PRHDT and CDR2 FYEKMQ come from the germline V gene (reference sequence). The CDR3 totals 12 residues. CDR3: CASSSTVPEQFF. CDR3 in DNA: TGTGCCAGCAGCTCTACCGTTCCGGAGCAGTTCTTC.

V is TRBV30 and J is TRBJ2-3; TRBD2 aligns across 11 bases. Germline V gene data show CDR1 as GTSNPN and CDR2 as SVGIG (reference sequence). V lost 1 base to trimming and J lost 5 bases; unmatched junction nucleotides: 2. This CDR3 has 14 amino acids. The chain's CDR3 is CAWSGGTSGDTQYF. In DNA form, the CDR3 reads TGTGCCTGGAGTGGTGGGACTAGCGGAGATACGCAGTATTTT.

The sample holds many counts of this clone. The chain's CDR3 is CASRQGTGYYNEQFF. As DNA, the CDR3 is TGCGCCAGCAGGCAGGGGACAGGGTATTACAATGAGCAGTTCTTC. The gene calls are TRBV4-1 and TRBJ2-1, with 9 bases identical to TRBD1. Germline V gives CDR1 MGHRA, CDR2 YSYEKL. The CDR3 covers 15 residues. Unmatched junction bases numbered 7, after V lost 6 bases and J lost 4 bases.

The chain recombines TRBV4-1 with TRBJ1-5, with 7 bases aligning to TRBD1. Germline V gene lookup returns CDR1 MGHRA and CDR2 YSYEKL. This CDR3 spans 14 amino acids. V lost 3 bases, J lost 4 bases, and 3 bases stayed unmatched. CDR3 in amino acids: CASSQGQQNQPQHF. The CDR3 DNA sequence: TGCGCCAGCAGCCAGGGACAGCAGAATCAGCCCCAGCATTTT.

CDR3 amino acids: CATLDSTRTGTYEQYF. The CDR3 nucleotides read TGTGCCACCTTAGACAGTACCCGGACGGGAACCTACGAGCAGTACTTC. The chain combines TRBV2 with TRBJ2-7; tentatively, D is TRBD1 or TRBD2 (5 bases each). The CDR3 covers 16 residues. V was shortened by 10 bases and J by 2 bases, with 24 bases between the two germline ends. Looked up from germline, CDR1 is SNHLY and CDR2 is FYNNEI.

The count of this clone is one. V gene TRBV4-1 combines with J gene TRBJ1-2; no clear D gene. This CDR3 region has 15 residues. V was clipped by 0 bases and J by 7 bases, with 15 bases between them. Germline V gene data show CDR1 as MGHRA and CDR2 as YSYEKL. CDR3 sequence (DNA): TGCGCCAGCAGCCAAGACAGCAAGGAGGGTGGTGGCTACACCTTC. This gives the protein CASSQDSKEGGGYTF.

The chain recombines TRBV2 with TRBJ2-1, with TRBD2 matching over 11 bases. This CDR3 has 16 residues. Germline V gives CDR1 SNHLY, CDR2 FYNNEI. J was trimmed by 5 bases and V by 0 bases; bases with no gene match: 3. CDR3 DNA: TGTGCCAGCAGTGAAGCACGACTAGCGGGGAACAATGAGCAGTTCTTC. It codes for CASSEARLAGNNEQFF.

V usage is TRBV6-6 and J usage is TRBJ1-2; D unclear. This CDR3 contains 14 residues. Trimming pared 8 bases from V and 0 bases from J, leaving 13 bases between. CDR1 is MNHNY, CDR2 SVGAGI, per germline (reference sequence). CDR3 nucleotide sequence: TGTGCCAGCTCCCCTTTTTCCCCTAACTATGGCTACACCTTC. This sequence encodes CASSPFSPNYGYTF.

This clone was detected only a few times. This rearrangement joins TRBV6-6 to TRBJ1-2, with a tentative D call TRBD1 (5 bases). The CDR3 has 15 residues. V lost 2 bases and J lost 1, with 11 bases in between. Germline CDR1 and CDR2: MNHNY and SVGAGI (reference sequence). The CDR3 nucleotides are TGTGCCAGCAGTTACGCCACCGACAGTAACTATGGCTACACCTTC. Protein product: CASSYATDSNYGYTF.

The chain has TRBV4-1 and TRBJ1-1; no definite D call. Per germline, CDR1 MGHRA and CDR2 YSYEKL. The CDR3 loop spans 13 amino acids. Deletions cut 1 base from V and 5 bases from J, with 8 bases between. Written as DNA, the CDR3 is TGCGCCAGCAGCCAAGTAATTGGGACTGAAGCTTTCTTT. It translates to CASSQVIGTEAFF.

The V call is TRBV27, the J call TRBJ1-2; 9 bases align to TRBD1. The junction had 8 bases not matched to a gene; V was cut back by 5 bases and J by 4 bases. There are 15 residues in the CDR3. Germline V CDR1 and CDR2: MNHEY, SMNVEV (reference sequence). The CDR3 DNA reads as TGTGCCAGCAGTCCCCGGACAGGGGCGGCCTATGGCTACACCTTC. It specifies CASSPRTGAAYGYTF.

This rearrangement joins TRBV10-1 to TRBJ1-1; a possible D gene is TRBD1 (5 bases). The CDR3 totals 16 residues. V dropped 3 bases and J dropped 0 bases, with 14 bases sitting between them. Germline CDR1 WNHNN, CDR2 SYGVQD (reference sequence). In nucleotides, the CDR3 is TGCGCCAGCAGTGAAAATCAGGGCCCAATGAACACTGAAGCTTTCTTT. It specifies CASSENQGPMNTEAFF.

V is TRBV7-9 and J is TRBJ1-1, with D possibly matching TRBD1 (5 bases). The CDR3 is 13 residues long. Deletions cut 5 bases from V and 7 bases from J, with 14 bases between. CDR1 SEHNR and CDR2 FQNEAQ come from the germline V gene (reference sequence). CDR3 nucleotides: TGTGCCAGCAGCGAGGGACCTTCCGGTGAAGCTTTCTTT. Its translation is CASSEGPSGEAFF.

The chain combines TRBV29-1 with TRBJ1-2; tentative D call: TRBD1 (6 bases). The CDR3 consists of 13 residues. V was clipped by 6 bases and J by 5 bases, with 16 bases between them. The germline V gene has CDR1 SQVTM and CDR2 ANQGSEA. The CDR3 is CSVLPGQQYGYTF. The CDR3 DNA reads as TGCAGCGTACTCCCGGGACAACAATATGGCTACACCTTC.

The chain couples TRBV11-2 to TRBJ1-2, with 7 bases fitting TRBD1. This CDR3 region has 13 residues. V was pared by 5 bases and J by 8 bases, with 8 bases of the junction left unmatched. Germline V gene data show CDR1 as SGHAT and CDR2 as FQNNGV. The CDR3 DNA follows: TGTGCCAGCAGCCTATACAGGGGAGACGGCTACACCTTC. Translating gives CASSLYRGDGYTF.

This clone was picked up one time. The V call is TRBV11-2, the J call TRBJ1-1, with 7 bases fitting TRBD1. The junction had 6 bases not matched to a gene; V was cut back by 4 bases and J by 7 bases. The CDR3 has 13 amino acids. Germline V gene lookup returns CDR1 SGHAT and CDR2 FQNNGV. The CDR3 nucleotides are TGTGCCAGCAGCTCCCACGACAGGGATGAAGCTTTCTTT. Its protein product is CASSSHDRDEAFF.

The genes are TRBV10-2 and TRBJ2-1; 13 bases align to TRBD2. The V gene end was trimmed by 7 bases and the J gene end by 4 bases; junction bases not matched to a gene: 4. Germline V CDR1 and CDR2: WSHSY, SAAADI. The CDR3 runs 15 residues. The CDR3 spells CASTTTSGGYNEQFF. CDR3 nucleotides: TGCGCCAGCACAACGACTAGCGGGGGGTACAATGAGCAGTTCTTC.

The V gene is TRBV6-5, the J gene TRBJ1-2; TRBD1 matches 9 bases. The CDR3 covers 13 residues. Germline CDR1 and CDR2: MNHEY and SVGAGI. J gave up 6 bases and V 5 bases, and 4 bases lay outside the gene matches. CDR3 nucleotides: TGTGCCAGCAGTAGCGGGACAGGGAATGGCTACACCTTC. Encoded protein: CASSSGTGNGYTF.

This clone was counted only a few times. The chain recombines TRBV5-4 with TRBJ2-3; D unclear. The CDR3 is 15 residues long. Germline loops: CDR1 SGHNT, CDR2 YYREEE (reference sequence). Trimming stripped 0 bases from V and 4 bases from J, with 12 bases between. CDR3 DNA: TGTGCCAGCAGCTTGGAGACACCCCCTCCAGATACGCAGTATTTT. It specifies CASSLETPPPDTQYF.

This clone was observed a handful of times. J is TRBJ2-5 and V is TRBV5-1; 7 bases line up with TRBD2. V trimming: 0 bases; J trimming: 8 bases; junction bases outside the gene matches: 10. The CDR3 has 15 residues. Germline V lookup: CDR1 SGHRS, CDR2 YFSETQ. CDR3 in DNA: TGCGCCAGCAGCTTGGAAGCGGGGTCTCTCCGTACCCAGTACTTC. Translation gives CASSLEAGSLRTQYF.

The V gene is TRBV29-1, the J gene TRBJ1-1; weak D call: TRBD1 (6 bases). Germline V gives CDR1 SQVTM, CDR2 ANQGSEA. The CDR3 is 13 amino acids. Trimming removed 4 bases at V and 0 bases at J, with 9 bases between. In DNA, the CDR3 is TGCAGCGTTGGGACAGCCGTGAACACTGAAGCTTTCTTT. Its protein is CSVGTAVNTEAFF.

The chain is built from TRBV23-1 and TRBJ2-2; a weak D match, TRBD1 (5 bases). TRBV23-1 is an ORF, and what it does is uncertain. CDR3 size: 16 residues. V was shortened by 5 bases and J by 2 bases, with 15 bases between the two germline ends. This CDR3 is CASSRMGPLNTGELFF. The CDR3, as DNA: TGCGCCAGCAGTAGGATGGGGCCCCTAAACACCGGGGAGCTGTTTTTT.

At least ten counts were recorded for this clone. Other DNA sequences in the sample encode the same CDR3. V gene TRBV5-1 combines with J gene TRBJ2-7, with D tentatively TRBD1 (5 bases). Germline V gives CDR1 SGHRS, CDR2 YFSETQ. V was cut by 4 bases and J by 1 base, with 6 bases left in between. CDR3 length: 12 residues. The CDR3 region is CASSPGSYEQYF. For the CDR3, the DNA is TGCGCCAGCAGCCCAGGGTCCTACGAGCAGTACTTC. The variable domain in full, completed from reference TRBV5-1 and TRBJ2-7, reads KAGVTQTPRYLIKTRGQQVTLSCSPISGHRSVSWYQQTPGQGLQFLFEYFSETQRNKGNFPGRFSGRQFSNSRSEMNVSTLELGDSALYLCASSPGSYEQYFGPGTRLTVT.

The chain has TRBV6-4 and TRBJ2-3; the D gene could be TRBD1 or TRBD2 (5 bases each). The CDR3 runs to 14 residues. Trimming removed 3 bases from V and 0 bases from J, with 7 bases in between. Germline-derived CDR1 and CDR2 are MRHNA and SNTAGT. Here the CDR3 DNA reads TGTGCCAGCAGTGAAGAGGGGAGCACAGATACGCAGTATTTT. Amino acids: CASSEEGSTDTQYF.

V and J are TRBV30 and TRBJ2-3, with D possibly being TRBD2 (5 bases). Germline V gene lookup returns CDR1 GTSNPN and CDR2 SVGIG (reference sequence). V was clipped by 3 bases and J by 0 bases, with 13 bases between them. The length of the CDR3 is 15 residues. CDR3 coding DNA: TGTGCCTGGAGCTTTGGGAGTTCTAGCACAGATACGCAGTATTTT. Its protein product is CAWSFGSSSTDTQYF.

The rearrangement uses TRBV28 and TRBJ2-6; D is undetermined. This CDR3 has 15 residues. Germline lookup yields CDR1 MDHEN and CDR2 SYDVKM. Trimming took off 6 bases at V and 1 base at J, with 10 bases between the two ends. The CDR3 protein is CASSPVGSGANVLTF. The CDR3 nucleotides read TGTGCCAGCAGCCCCGTTGGGTCTGGGGCCAACGTCCTGACTTTC.

The chain employs TRBV25-1 and TRBJ1-4, with D possibly being TRBD1 (5 bases). The CDR3 is made up of 15 amino acids. The germline gives CDR1 MGHDK, CDR2 SYGVNS. The germline V and J ends were trimmed by 5 bases and 7 bases, with 17 bases remaining between them. CDR3 region: CASSPRTSDGEKLFF. The CDR3 DNA is TGTGCCAGCAGTCCACGGACATCCGATGGTGAAAAACTGTTTTTT.